This TCR beta chain is from a study of cytomegalovirus exposure and HLA in healthy donors. The PCR had 60 Vbeta and 13 Jbeta primers. Profiled with immunoSEQ multiplex PCR; TCRdb holds only in-frame clones, not every one. In all, the sample yields approximately 37,000 clones. The CDR3 has 17 amino acids. Trimming removed 1 base from V and 1 base from J, with 14 bases in between. CDR1 is MDHEN and CDR2 is SYDVKM in the germline V gene. Sequenced material: PBMCs. This sequence joins TRBV28 and TRBJ2-4; no firm D call. The TCR sequence derives from a human donor in good health. The CDR3 here is CASSLLADRVAKNIQYF. In DNA form, the CDR3 reads TGTGCCAGCAGTTTATTGGCAGATCGGGTGGCCAAAAACATTCAGTACTTC.